Shown below are 9 T cell receptor beta chains from a single sample sequenced in a study of blood T cell repertoires in COVID-19. Generated by immunoSEQ multiplex PCR, the TCRdb table keeps only in-frame clones and is missing some. The sample records about 46,000 clones, approximately 89% being singletons. Input material: peripheral blood. The receptors stem from a man in his fifties or sixties with acute or convalescent COVID-19.

In this sample, this clone turned up once. The chain carries TRBV6-5 and TRBJ2-6; a weak D match, TRBD1 (5 bases). Between the trimmed V and J ends, which lost 4 bases and 2 bases, there was a span of 9 bases. The CDR3 sequence is 15 residues long. Germline CDR1 reads MNHEY; CDR2 reads SVGAGI. This CDR3 is CASSSGKTGANVLTF. For the CDR3, the DNA is TGTGCCAGCAGTTCAGGGAAAACTGGGGCCAACGTCCTGACTTTC.

The sample holds one count of this clone. The chain recombines TRBV27 with TRBJ2-7; possible D gene TRBD2, 6 bases. V was clipped by 3 bases and J by 3 bases, with 12 bases between them. The germline V gene encodes CDR1 MNHEY and CDR2 SMNVEV (reference sequence). The CDR3 is 14 amino acids. CDR3 DNA: TGTGCCAGCAGTTTCGGGGGAGAGATCTACGAGCAGTACTTC. Translation gives CASSFGGEIYEQYF.

V is TRBV6-4 and J is TRBJ2-3; the D gene is possibly TRBD1 (5 bases). Deletions cut 6 bases from V and 2 bases from J, with 15 bases between. CDR3 length equals 15 residues. Germline V gene lookup returns CDR1 MRHNA and CDR2 SNTAGT. Here the CDR3 reads CASRPQGFNTDTQYF. The DNA of the CDR3 is TGTGCCAGCAGACCCCAGGGTTTTAACACAGATACGCAGTATTTT.

V and J are TRBV20-1 and TRBJ2-5, with D perhaps TRBD1 (6 bases). CDR1 DFQATT and CDR2 SNEGSKA come from the germline V gene (reference sequence). Trimming stripped 3 bases from V and 0 bases from J, with 8 bases between. This CDR3 has 13 residues. DNA for the CDR3: TGCAGTGCTAGTGGACAGAACCAAGAGACCCAGTACTTC. Amino acid sequence: CSASGQNQETQYF.

This rearrangement joins TRBV5-1 to TRBJ1-1, with D unclear. Trimming cost V 4 bases and J 2 bases, with 12 bases left between them. CDR3 length: 14 amino acids. In germline, CDR1 is SGHRS, CDR2 YFSETQ. CDR3: CASSPVAENTEAFF. CDR3 bases: TGCGCCAGCAGCCCCGTGGCAGAAAACACTGAAGCTTTCTTT.

The rearrangement uses TRBV18 and TRBJ1-2, with TRBD1 matching 10 bases. Germline V gene lookup returns CDR1 KGHSH and CDR2 LQKENI. Trimming removed 3 bases from V and 5 bases from J; junction bases left unmatched: 9. The CDR3 sequence is 16 residues long. The CDR3: CASSPGQGIGSYGYTF. CDR3 in DNA: TGTGCCAGCTCACCGGGACAGGGGATCGGGTCGTATGGCTACACCTTC.

This chain links TRBV6-6 with TRBJ1-4; 11 nucleotides align to TRBD1. Unmatched junction bases numbered 7, after V lost 2 bases and J lost 8 bases. Germline CDR1 reads MNHNY; CDR2 reads SVGAGI (reference sequence). The CDR3 has 16 residues. The chain's CDR3 is CASSYRGQGGREKLFF. CDR3 DNA: TGTGCCAGCAGTTACCGGGGACAGGGGGGGAGGGAAAAACTGTTTTTT.

This chain joins TRBV5-1 and TRBJ2-1; D is unclear. This CDR3 spans 15 amino acids. Germline CDR1 reads SGHRS; CDR2 reads YFSETQ. The V gene lost 0 bases and the J gene lost 0 bases, with 7 bases spanning the gap. Here the CDR3 reads CASSLEQDSYNEQFF. Written as DNA, the CDR3 is TGCGCCAGCAGCTTGGAGCAGGACTCCTACAATGAGCAGTTCTTC.

V and J are TRBV12-2 and TRBJ2-3; whether TRBD2, the table's D call, matches the DNA was not checked. TRBV12-2 is a pseudogene segment. The CDR3 covers 15 residues. CDR3 nucleotide sequence: TGTGCAAGTCGCTTAGTTGGCCTAGAATCAGATACGCAGTATTTT. Protein sequence: CASRLVGLESDTQYF.